This T cell receptor beta chain was retrieved from a study of T cell repertoires in cytomegalovirus infection. Study background: From public TCR beta signatures came an indication of both CMV infection and matching HLA type.

In this sample, this clonotype turned up many times. What it binds is unknown. V was cut by 2 bases and J by 7 bases, with 20 bases left in between. The V gene's germline CDR1 is SGHTA and CDR2 FQGNSA. The CDR3 consists of 16 residues. General study points: Dominating the ex vivo response were TCR beta clonotypes that were CMV-specific and HLA-C-restricted. The cumulative frequency of public TCR beta families identified carriers of CMV plus the relevant HLA.

TCRdb redid the calling of the reads with MiXCR, one entry per CDR3 protein. The table lists more than 400,000 distinct CDR3 sequences, about 30% of them singletons. The sequence was obtained from a human donor in good health (CMV status not recorded). Some clones in this sample may be carry-over from other donors' samples. The V gene is TRBV7-2, the J gene TRBJ1-2, with TRBD1 as a possible D gene (6 bases). The sample was PBMCs. The CDR3 DNA reads as TGTGCCAGCAGCTTAACTGGGACAAATAACTTCCTTGGCTACACCTTC. Protein: CASSLTGTNNFLGYTF.